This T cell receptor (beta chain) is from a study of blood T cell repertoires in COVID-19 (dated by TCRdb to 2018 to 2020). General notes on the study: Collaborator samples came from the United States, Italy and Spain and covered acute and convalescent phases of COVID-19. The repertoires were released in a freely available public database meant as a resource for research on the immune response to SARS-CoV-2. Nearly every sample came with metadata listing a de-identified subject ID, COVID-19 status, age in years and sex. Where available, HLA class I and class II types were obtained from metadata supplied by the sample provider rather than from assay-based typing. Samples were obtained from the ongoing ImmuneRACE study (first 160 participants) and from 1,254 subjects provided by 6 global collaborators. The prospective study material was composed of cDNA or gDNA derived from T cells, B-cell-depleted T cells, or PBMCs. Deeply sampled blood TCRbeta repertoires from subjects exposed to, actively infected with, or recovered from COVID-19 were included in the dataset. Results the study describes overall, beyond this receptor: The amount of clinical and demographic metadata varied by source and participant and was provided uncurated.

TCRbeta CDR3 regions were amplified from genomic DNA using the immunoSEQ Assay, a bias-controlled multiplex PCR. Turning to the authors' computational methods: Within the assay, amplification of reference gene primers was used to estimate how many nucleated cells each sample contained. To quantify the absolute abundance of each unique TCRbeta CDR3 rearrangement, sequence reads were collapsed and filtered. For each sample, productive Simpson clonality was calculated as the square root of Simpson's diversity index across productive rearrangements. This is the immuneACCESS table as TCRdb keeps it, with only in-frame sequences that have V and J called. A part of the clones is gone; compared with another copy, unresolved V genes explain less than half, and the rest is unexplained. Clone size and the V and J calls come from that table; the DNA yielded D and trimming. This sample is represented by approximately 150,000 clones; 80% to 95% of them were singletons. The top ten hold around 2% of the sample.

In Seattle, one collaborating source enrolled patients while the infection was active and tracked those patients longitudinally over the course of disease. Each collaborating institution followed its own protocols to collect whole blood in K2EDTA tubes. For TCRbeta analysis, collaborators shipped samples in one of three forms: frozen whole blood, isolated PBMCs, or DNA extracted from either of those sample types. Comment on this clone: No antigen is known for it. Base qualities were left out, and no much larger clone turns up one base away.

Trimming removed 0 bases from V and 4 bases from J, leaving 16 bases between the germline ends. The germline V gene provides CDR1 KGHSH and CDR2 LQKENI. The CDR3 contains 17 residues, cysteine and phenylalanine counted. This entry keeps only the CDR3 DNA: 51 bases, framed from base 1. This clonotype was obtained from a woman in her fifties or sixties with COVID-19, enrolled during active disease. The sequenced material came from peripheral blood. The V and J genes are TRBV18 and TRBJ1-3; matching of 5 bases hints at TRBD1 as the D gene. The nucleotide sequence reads TGTGCCAGCTCACCACCTCAGGGTAGTTCTTCCGGAAACACCATATATTTT. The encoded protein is CASSPPQGSSSGNTIYF.